This T cell receptor (beta chain) was captured by sequencing in a study of blood T cell repertoires in COVID-19. Assay: immunoSEQ multiplex PCR; the TCRdb copy retains only in-frame clones and omits some. The sample holds approximately 230,000 clones, under 95% seen once. The receptor was derived from a woman aged 18-29 years who had recovered from COVID-19. Sequenced: PBMCs or T cells enriched from blood (not recorded which).

CDR3 DNA: TGTGCCAGCAGCTTAATGGGGGGGGGCTCCTACAATGAGCAGTTCTTC. Encoded protein: CASSLMGGGSYNEQFF. The genes are TRBV7-8 and TRBJ2-1; 7 positions match TRBD2. The CDR3 has 16 residues. V was pared by 2 bases and J by 0 bases, with 4 bases of the junction left unmatched. Per the germline V gene, CDR1 is SGHVS and CDR2 is FQNEAQ.